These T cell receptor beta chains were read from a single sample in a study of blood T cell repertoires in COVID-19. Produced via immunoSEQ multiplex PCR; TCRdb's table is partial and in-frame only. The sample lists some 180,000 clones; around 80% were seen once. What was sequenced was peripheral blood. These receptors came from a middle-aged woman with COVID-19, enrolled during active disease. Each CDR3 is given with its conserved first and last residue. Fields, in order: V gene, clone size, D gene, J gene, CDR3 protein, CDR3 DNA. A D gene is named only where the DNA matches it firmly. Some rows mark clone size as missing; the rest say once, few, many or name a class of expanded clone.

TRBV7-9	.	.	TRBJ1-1	CAAYRENTEAFF	TGTGCCGCTTACAGGGAGAACACTGAAGCTTTCTTT
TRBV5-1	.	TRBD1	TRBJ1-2	CASSPTGEGYTF	TGCGCCAGCAGCCCGACAGGGGAAGGCTACACCTTC
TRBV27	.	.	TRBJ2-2	CASRRTGRTGELFF	TGTGCCAGCCGACGGACTGGCAGAACCGGGGAGCTGTTTTTT
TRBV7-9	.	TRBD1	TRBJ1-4	CASSVGQVQGNEKLFF	TGTGCCAGCAGCGTAGGACAGGTGCAGGGAAATGAAAAACTGTTTTTT
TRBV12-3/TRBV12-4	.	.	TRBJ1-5	CASRFYNQPQHF	TGTGCCAGCAGATTTTACAATCAGCCCCAGCATTTT
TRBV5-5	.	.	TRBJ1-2	CASSPPRDYGYTF	TGTGCCAGCAGCCCCCCCCGCGATTACGGCTACACCTTC
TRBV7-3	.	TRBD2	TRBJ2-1	CASSSEGAGGYNEQFF	TGTGCCAGCAGCTCCGAAGGGGCGGGAGGATACAATGAGCAGTTCTTC
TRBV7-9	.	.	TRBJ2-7	CASSLGRGTSYEQYF	TGTGCCAGCAGCCTCGGACGGGGAACCTCCTACGAGCAGTACTTC
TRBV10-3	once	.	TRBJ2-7	CAISGGRSSYEQYF	TGTGCCATCAGTGGGGGGAGGAGCTCCTACGAGCAGTACTTC
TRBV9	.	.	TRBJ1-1	CASSLVGEGRLNTEAFF	TGTGCCAGCAGCCTGGTAGGGGAGGGGAGATTGAACACTGAAGCTTTCTTT
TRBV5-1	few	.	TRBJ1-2	CASSRTGGTDGYTF	TGCGCCAGCAGCCGAACGGGGGGTACAGATGGCTACACCTTC
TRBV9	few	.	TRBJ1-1	CASSRDTNTEAFF	TGTGCCAGCAGCCGCGACACGAACACTGAAGCTTTCTTT
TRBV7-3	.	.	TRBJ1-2	CATPNGGRTDGYTF	TGTGCCACCCCGAATGGTGGCCGAACCGATGGCTACACCTTC
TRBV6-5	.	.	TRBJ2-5	CASSWTLNQETQYF	TGTGCCAGCAGTTGGACTCTCAATCAAGAGACCCAGTACTTC
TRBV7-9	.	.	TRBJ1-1	CASWQGQGKTEAFF	TGTGCCAGCTGGCAGGGGCAGGGAAAGACTGAAGCTTTCTTT
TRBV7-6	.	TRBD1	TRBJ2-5	CASSPGTGQETQYF	TGTGCCAGCAGCCCAGGGACAGGACAAGAGACCCAGTACTTC
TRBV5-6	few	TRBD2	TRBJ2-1	CASSLWTSGYNEQFF	TGTGCCAGCAGCTTGTGGACTAGCGGATACAATGAGCAGTTCTTC
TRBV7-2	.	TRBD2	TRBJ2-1	CASSSSPGLAGGPLFF	TGTGCCAGCAGCTCAAGCCCGGGACTAGCGGGGGGGCCTCTCTTCTTC
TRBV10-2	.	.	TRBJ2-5	CASGRETQYF	TGCGCCAGCGGGAGGGAGACCCAGTACTTC
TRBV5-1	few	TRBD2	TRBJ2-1	CASSPGGREDPGEQFF	TGCGCCAGCAGTCCGGGGGGGCGGGAGGACCCCGGGGAGCAGTTCTTC
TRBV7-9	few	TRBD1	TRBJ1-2	CASSKPTGTAYSYGYTF	TGTGCCAGCAGCAAGCCCACCGGGACAGCTTATTCCTATGGCTACACCTTC
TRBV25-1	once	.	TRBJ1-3	CASSHGSGARNTIYF	TGTGCCAGCAGTCATGGATCCGGAGCCCGAAACACCATATATTTT
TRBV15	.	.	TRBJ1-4	CATSGASGGLEKLFF	TGTGCCACCAGCGGAGCGTCGGGGGGCCTGGAAAAACTGTTTTTT
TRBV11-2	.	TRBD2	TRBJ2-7	CASRSGAFYEQYF	TGTGCCAGTCGAAGCGGGGCCTTTTACGAGCAGTACTTC
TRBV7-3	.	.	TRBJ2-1	CASSLNPGSYNEQFF	TGTGCCAGCAGCTTAAACCCCGGGTCTTACAATGAGCAGTTCTTC
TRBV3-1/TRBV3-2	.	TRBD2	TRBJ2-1	CASSQVAGGLYNEQFF	TGTGCCAGCAGCCAAGTGGCGGGGGGGCTCTACAATGAGCAGTTCTTC
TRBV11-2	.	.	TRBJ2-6	CASLPGAGANVLTF	TGTGCCAGTTTGCCGGGGGCTGGGGCCAACGTCCTGACTTTC
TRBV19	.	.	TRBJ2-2	CASSISGSGTGELFF	TGTGCCAGTAGTATCTCCGGGAGCGGAACCGGGGAGCTGTTTTTT
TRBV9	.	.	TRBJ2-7	CASSVDGRQAYEQYF	TGTGCCAGCAGCGTAGATGGCCGGCAGGCCTACGAGCAGTACTTC
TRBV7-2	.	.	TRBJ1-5	CASSFTPGLNQPQHF	TGTGCCAGCAGCTTCACGCCAGGGCTCAATCAGCCCCAGCATTTT
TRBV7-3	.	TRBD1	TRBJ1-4	CASSLGQQTLFF	TGTGCCAGCAGTTTGGGACAGCAGACACTGTTTTTT
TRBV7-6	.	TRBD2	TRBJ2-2	CASSPPAGVRGSGELFF	TGTGCCAGCAGCCCCCCCGCGGGGGTTCGAGGGTCCGGGGAGCTGTTTTTT
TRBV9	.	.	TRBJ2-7	CASSVDPVSSYEQYF	TGTGCCAGCAGCGTAGACCCTGTTAGCTCCTACGAGCAGTACTTC
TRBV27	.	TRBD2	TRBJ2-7	CASSHIAGAVNEQYF	TGTGCCAGCAGTCATATAGCGGGAGCGGTAAACGAGCAGTACTTC
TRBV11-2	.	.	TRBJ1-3	CASSLVQGRAGNTIYF	TGTGCCAGCAGCTTAGTACAGGGTAGAGCTGGAAACACCATATATTTT
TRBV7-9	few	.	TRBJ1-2	CASSPSLGGYYGYTF	TGTGCCAGCAGCCCGTCCCTAGGAGGGTACTATGGCTACACCTTC
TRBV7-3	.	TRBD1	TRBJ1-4	CASSLRSPGQGEKLFF	TGTGCCAGCAGCTTGAGATCTCCGGGACAGGGGGAAAAACTGTTTTTT
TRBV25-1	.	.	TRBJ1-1	CASSEYKGKRAEAFF	TGTGCCAGCAGTGAATATAAAGGTAAACGGGCTGAAGCTTTCTTT
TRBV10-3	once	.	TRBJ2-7	CAISDSQGTEQYF	TGTGCCATCAGTGACTCTCAGGGCACCGAGCAGTACTTC
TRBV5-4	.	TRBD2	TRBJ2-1	CASSYGTSSEQFF	TGTGCCAGCAGCTACGGGACTAGCAGTGAGCAGTTCTTC
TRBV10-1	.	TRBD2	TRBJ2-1	CASSATSGGGFNEQFF	TGCGCCAGCAGCGCTACTAGCGGGGGAGGGTTCAATGAGCAGTTCTTC
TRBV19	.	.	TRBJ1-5	CAIQDSFNQPQHF	TGTGCCATCCAGGACAGCTTCAATCAGCCCCAGCATTTT
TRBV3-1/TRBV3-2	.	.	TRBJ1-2	CASTEGGDYRGYTF	TGTGCCAGCACCGAAGGAGGGGATTATAGAGGCTACACCTTC
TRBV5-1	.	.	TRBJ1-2	CASSLEGRRTFTF	TGCGCCAGCAGCTTAGAGGGCCGGAGGACCTTTACCTTC
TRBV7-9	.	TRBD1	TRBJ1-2	CAEGQRDYGYTF	TGTGCCGAGGGACAGAGAGACTATGGCTACACCTTC
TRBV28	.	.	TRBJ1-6	CASRPTGPPLHF	TGTGCCAGCAGGCCGACAGGACCACCCCTCCACTTT